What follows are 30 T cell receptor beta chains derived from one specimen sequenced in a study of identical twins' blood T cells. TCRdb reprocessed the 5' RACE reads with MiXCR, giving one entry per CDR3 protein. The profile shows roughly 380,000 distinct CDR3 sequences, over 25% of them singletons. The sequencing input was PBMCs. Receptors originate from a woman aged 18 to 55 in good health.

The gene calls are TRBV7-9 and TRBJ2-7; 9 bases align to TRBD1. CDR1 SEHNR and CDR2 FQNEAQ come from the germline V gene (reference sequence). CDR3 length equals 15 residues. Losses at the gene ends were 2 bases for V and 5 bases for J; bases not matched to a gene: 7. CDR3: CASSLPGQGIHEQYF. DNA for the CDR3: TGTGCCAGCAGCTTACCGGGACAGGGTATACACGAGCAGTACTTC. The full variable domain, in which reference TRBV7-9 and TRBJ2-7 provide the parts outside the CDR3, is DTGVSQNPRHKITKRGQNVTFRCDPISEHNRLYWYRQTLGQGPEFLTYFQNEAQLEKSRLLSDRFSAERPKGSFSTLEIQRTEQGDSAMYLCASSLPGQGIHEQYFGPGTRLTVT.

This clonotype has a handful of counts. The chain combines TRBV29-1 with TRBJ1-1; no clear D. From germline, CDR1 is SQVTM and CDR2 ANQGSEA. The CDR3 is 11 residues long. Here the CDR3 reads CTVEANTEAFF. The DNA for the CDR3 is TGCACGGTGGAGGCGAACACTGAAGCTTTCTTT. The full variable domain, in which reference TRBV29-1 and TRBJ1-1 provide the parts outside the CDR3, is SAVISQKPSRDICQRGTSLTIQCQVDSQVTMMFWYRQQPGQSLTLIATANQGSEATYESGFVIDKFPISRPNLTFSTLTVSNMSPEDSSIYLCTVEANTEAFFGQGTRLTVV.

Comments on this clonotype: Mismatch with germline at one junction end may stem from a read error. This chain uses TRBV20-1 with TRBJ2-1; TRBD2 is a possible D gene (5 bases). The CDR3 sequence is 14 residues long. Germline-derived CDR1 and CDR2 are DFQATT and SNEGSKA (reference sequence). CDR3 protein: CCASRRVRDNEQFF. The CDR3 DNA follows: TGCTGTGCCTCACGGCGGGTCCGAGACAATGAGCAGTTCTTC.

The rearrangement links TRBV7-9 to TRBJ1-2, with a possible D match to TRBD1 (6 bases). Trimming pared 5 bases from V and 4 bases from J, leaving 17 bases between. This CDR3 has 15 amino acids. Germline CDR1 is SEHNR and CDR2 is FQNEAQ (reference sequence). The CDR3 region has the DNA TGTGCCAGCAGCGAAGGGGGGGCTTCCCTCTATGGCTACACCTTC. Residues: CASSEGGASLYGYTF.

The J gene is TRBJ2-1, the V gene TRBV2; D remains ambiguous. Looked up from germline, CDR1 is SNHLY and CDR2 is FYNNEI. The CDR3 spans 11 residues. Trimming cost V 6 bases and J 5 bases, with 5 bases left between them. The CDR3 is CASRGNNEQFF. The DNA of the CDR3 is TGTGCCAGCAGGGGCAACAATGAGCAGTTCTTC.

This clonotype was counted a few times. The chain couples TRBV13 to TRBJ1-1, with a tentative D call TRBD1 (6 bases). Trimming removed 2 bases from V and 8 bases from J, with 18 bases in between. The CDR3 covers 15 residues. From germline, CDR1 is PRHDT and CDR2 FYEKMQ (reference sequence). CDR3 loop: CASSLPQGNEAEAFF. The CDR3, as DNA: TGTGCCAGCAGCTTACCTCAGGGGAACGAAGCAGAAGCTTTCTTT.

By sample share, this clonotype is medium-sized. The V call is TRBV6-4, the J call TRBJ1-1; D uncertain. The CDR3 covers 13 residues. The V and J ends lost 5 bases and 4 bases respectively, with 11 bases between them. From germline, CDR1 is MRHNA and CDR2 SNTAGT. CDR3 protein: CASSQSGSTEAFF. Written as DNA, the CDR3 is TGTGCCAGCAGTCAGTCGGGAAGCACTGAAGCTTTCTTT.

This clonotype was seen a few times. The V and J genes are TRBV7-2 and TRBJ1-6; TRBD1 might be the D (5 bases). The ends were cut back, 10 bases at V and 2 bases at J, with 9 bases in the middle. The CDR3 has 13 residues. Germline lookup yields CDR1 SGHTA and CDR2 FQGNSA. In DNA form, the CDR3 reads TGTGCCATCGCGACAGCCTATAATTCACCCCTCCACTTT. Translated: CAIATAYNSPLHF.

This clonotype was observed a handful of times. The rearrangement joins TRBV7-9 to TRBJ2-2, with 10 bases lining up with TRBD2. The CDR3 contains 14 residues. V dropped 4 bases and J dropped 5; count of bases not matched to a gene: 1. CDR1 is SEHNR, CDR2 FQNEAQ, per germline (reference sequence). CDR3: CASSSSGGTGELFF. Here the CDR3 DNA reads TGTGCCAGCAGCTCTAGCGGGGGAACCGGGGAGCTGTTTTTT.

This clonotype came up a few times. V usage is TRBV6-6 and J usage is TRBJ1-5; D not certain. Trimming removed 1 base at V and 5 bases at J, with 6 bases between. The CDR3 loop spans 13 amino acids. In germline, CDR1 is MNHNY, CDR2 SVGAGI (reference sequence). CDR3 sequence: CASSYYEYQPQHF. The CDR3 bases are TGTGCCAGCAGTTACTACGAGTATCAGCCCCAGCATTTT.

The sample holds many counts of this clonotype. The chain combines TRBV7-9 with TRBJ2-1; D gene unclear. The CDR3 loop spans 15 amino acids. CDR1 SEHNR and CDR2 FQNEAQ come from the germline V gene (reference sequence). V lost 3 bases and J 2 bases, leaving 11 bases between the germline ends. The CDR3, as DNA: TGTGCCAGCAGCTTGAAGTCTCGGGCCTACAATGAGCAGTTCTTC. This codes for CASSLKSRAYNEQFF.

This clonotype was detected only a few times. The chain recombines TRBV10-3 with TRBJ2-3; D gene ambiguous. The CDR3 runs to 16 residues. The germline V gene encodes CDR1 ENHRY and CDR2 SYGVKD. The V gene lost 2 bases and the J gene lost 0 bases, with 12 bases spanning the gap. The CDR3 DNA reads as TGTGCCATCAGTGAGGAAGTTGCATCTAGCACAGATACGCAGTATTTT. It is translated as CAISEEVASSTDTQYF.

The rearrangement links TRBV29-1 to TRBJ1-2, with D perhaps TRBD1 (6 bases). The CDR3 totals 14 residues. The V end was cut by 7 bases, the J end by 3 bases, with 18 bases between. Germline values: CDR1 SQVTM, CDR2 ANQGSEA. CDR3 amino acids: CSGGPMAGDYGYTF. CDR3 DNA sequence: TGCAGCGGGGGTCCCATGGCAGGGGACTATGGCTACACCTTC.

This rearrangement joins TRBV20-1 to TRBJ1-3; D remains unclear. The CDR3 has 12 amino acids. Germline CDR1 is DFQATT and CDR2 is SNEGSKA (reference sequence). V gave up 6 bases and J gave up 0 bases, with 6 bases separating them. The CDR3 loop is CSAGPSGNTIYF. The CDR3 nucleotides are TGCAGTGCCGGGCCCTCTGGAAACACCATATATTTT.

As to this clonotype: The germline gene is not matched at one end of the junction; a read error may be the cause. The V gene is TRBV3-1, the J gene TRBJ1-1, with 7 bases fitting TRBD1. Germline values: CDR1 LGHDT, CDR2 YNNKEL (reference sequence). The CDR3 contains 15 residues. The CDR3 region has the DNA TGTTCCAGCAGCCTACTGGGACAGACGAACACTGAAGCTTTCTTT. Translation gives CSSSLLGQTNTEAFF.

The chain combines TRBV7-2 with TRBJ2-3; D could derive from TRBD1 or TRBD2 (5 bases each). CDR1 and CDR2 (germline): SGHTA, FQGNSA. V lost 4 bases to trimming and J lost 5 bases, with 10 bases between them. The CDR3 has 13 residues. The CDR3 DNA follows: TGTGCCAGCAGCTATCGGGACGGAGATACGCAGTATTTT. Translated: CASSYRDGDTQYF.

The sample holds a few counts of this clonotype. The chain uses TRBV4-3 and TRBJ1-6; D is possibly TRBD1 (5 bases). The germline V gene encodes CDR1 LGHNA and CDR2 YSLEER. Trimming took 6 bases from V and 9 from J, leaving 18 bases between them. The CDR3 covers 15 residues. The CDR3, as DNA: TGCGCCAGCAGTCCAGGTACAGGCGGGCGTTCACCCCTCCACTTT. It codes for CASSPGTGGRSPLHF.

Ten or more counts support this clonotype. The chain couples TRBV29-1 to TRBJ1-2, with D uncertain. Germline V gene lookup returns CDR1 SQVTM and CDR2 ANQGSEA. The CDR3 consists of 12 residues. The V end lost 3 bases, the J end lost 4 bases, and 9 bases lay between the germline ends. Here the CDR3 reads CSVDRQLYGYTF. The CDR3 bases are TGCAGCGTTGATCGTCAGCTCTATGGCTACACCTTC.

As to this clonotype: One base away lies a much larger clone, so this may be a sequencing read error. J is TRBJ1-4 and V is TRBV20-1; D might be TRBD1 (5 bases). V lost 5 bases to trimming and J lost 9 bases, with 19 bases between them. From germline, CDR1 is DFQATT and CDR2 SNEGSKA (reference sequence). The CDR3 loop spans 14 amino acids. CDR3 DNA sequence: TGCAGTGCTGGGACGATAAGGCGGGTCCAAAAACTGTTTTTT. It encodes CSAGTIRRVQKLFF.

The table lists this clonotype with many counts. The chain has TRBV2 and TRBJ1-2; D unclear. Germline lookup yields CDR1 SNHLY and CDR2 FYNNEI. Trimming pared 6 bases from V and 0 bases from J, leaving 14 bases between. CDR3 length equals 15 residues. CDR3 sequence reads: CASRNSGVANYGYTF. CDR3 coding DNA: TGTGCCAGCAGGAATTCAGGAGTAGCTAACTATGGCTACACCTTC.

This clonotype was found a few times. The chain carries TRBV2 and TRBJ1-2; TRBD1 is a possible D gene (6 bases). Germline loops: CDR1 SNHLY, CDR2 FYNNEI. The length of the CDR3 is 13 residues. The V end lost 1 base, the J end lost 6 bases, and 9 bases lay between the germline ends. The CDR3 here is CASSEETGNGYTF. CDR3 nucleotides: TGTGCCAGCAGTGAAGAAACAGGGAATGGCTACACCTTC.

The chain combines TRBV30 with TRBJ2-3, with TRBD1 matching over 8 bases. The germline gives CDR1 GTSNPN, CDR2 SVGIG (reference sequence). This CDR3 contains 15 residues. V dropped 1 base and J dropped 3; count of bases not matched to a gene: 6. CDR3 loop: CAWSGQGSRTDTQYF. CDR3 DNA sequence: TGTGCCTGGAGTGGACAGGGGTCGAGGACAGATACGCAGTATTTT.

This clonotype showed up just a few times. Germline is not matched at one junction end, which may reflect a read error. The CDR3 protein is CSGSYSEQFF. As DNA, the CDR3 is TGCAGTGGTTCTTACAGTGAGCAGTTCTTC. The J gene is TRBJ2-1, the V gene TRBV20-1, with D uncertain. The CDR3 runs 10 residues. Germline V gene lookup returns CDR1 DFQATT and CDR2 SNEGSKA (reference sequence).

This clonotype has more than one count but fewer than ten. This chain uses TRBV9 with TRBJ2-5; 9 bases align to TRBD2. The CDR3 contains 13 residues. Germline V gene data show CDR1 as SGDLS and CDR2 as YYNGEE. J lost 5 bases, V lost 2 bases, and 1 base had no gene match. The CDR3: CASSVGLAETQYF. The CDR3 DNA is TGTGCCAGCAGCGTTGGACTAGCGGAGACCCAGTACTTC.

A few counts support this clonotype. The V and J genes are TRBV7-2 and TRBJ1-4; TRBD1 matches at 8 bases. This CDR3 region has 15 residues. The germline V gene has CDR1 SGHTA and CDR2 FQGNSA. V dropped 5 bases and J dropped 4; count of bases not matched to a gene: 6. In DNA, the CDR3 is TGTGCCAGCAGCGCTAGGGGACAGGATAATGAAAAACTGTTTTTT. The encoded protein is CASSARGQDNEKLFF.

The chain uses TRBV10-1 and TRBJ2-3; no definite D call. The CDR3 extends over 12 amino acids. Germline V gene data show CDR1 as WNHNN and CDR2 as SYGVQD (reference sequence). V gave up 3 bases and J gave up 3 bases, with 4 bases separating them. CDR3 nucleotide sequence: TGCGCCAGCAGTGACAAAACAGATACGCAGTATTTT. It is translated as CASSDKTDTQYF.

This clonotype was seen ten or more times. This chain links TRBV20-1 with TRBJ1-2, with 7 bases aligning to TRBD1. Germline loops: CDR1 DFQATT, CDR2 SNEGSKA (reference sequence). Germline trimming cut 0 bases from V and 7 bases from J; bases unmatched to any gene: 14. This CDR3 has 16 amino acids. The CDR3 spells CSARDPGRGDSSGYTF. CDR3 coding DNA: TGCAGTGCTAGAGATCCGGGCAGGGGGGATTCTAGTGGCTACACCTTC.

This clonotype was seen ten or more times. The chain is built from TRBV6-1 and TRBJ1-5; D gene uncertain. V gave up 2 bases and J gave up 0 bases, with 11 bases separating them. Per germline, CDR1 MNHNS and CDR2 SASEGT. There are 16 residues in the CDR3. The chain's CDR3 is CASSELRRYSNQPQHF. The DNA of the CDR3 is TGTGCCAGCAGTGAACTTAGGCGGTATAGCAATCAGCCCCAGCATTTT.

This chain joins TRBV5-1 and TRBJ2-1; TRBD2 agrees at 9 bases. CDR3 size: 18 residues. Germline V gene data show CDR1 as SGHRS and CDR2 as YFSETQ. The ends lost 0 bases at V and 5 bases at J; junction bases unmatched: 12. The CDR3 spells CASSLVGSSGVVHNEQFF. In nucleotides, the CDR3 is TGCGCCAGCAGCTTGGTGGGTTCTAGCGGGGTCGTCCACAATGAGCAGTTCTTC.

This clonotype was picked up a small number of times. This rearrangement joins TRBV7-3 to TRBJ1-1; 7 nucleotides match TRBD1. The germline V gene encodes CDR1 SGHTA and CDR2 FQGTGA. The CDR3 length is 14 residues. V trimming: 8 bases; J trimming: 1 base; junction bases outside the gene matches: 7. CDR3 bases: TGTGCCAGCCCCCGATACAGGGGGAACACTGAAGCTTTCTTT. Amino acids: CASPRYRGNTEAFF.